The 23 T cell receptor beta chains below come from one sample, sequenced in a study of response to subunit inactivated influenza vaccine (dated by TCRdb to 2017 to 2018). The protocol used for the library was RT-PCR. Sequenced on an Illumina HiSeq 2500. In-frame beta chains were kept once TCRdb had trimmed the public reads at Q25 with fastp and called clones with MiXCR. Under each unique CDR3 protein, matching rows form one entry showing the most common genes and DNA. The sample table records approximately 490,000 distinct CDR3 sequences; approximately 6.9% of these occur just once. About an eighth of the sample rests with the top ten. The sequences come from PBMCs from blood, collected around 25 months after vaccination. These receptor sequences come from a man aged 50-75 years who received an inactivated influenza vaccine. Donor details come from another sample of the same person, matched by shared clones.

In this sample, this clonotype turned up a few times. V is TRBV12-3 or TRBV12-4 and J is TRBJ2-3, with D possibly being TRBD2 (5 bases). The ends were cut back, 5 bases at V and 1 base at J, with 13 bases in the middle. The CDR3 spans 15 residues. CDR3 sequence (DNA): TGTGCCAGCAGTGCGGCCCCCGGGGGCACAGATACGCAGTATTTT. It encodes CASSAAPGGTDTQYF.

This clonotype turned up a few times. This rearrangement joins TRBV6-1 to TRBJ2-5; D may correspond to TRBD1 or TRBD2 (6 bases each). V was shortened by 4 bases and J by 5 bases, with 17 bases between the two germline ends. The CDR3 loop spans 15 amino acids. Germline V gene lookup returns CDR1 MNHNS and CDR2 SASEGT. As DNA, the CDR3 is TGTGCCAGCAGTGTTTCCGGGGGCTTTCGGGAGACCCAGTACTTC. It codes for CASSVSGGFRETQYF.

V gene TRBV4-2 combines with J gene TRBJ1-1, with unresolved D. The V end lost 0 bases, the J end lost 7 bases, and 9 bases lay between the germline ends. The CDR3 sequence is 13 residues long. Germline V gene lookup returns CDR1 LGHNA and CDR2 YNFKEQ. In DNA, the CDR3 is TGTGCCAGCAGCCAAGAACGGTGGAATGAAGCTTTCTTT. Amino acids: CASSQERWNEAFF.

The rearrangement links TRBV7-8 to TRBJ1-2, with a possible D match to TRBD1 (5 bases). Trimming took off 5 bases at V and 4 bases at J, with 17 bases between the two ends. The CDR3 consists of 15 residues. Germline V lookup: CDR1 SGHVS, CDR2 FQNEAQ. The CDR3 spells CASSRDLGQGYGYTF. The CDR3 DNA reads TGTGCCAGCAGCCGAGACCTGGGGCAAGGCTATGGCTACACCTTC.

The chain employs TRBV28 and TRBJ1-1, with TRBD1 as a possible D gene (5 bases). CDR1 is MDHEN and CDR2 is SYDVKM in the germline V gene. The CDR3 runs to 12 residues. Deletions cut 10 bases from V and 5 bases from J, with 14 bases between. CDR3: CATGREVTEAFF. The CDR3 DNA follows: TGTGCCACAGGCAGGGAGGTGACTGAAGCTTTCTTT. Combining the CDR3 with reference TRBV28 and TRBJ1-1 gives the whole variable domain DVKVTQSSRYLVKRTGEKVFLECVQDMDHENMFWYRQDPGLGLRLIYFSYDVKMKEKGDIPEGYSVSREKKERFSLILESASTNQTSMYLCATGREVTEAFFGQGTRLTVV.

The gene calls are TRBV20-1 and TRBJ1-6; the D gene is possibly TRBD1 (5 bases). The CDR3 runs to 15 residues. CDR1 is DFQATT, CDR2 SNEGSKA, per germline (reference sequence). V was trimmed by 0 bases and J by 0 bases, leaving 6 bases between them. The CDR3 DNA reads TGCAGTGCTAGAGATCAGGGCTCCTATAATTCACCCCTCCACTTT. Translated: CSARDQGSYNSPLHF.

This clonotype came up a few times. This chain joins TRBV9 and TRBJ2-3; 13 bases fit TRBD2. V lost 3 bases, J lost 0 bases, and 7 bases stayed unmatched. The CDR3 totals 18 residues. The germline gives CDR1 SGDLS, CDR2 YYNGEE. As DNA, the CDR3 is TGTGCCAGCAGCGCACTAGCGGGAGGGCCCCTTAGCACAGATACGCAGTATTTT. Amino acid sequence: CASSALAGGPLSTDTQYF. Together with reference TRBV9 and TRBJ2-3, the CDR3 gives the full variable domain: DSGVTQTPKHLITATGQRVTLRCSPRSGDLSVYWYQQSLDQGLQFLIQYYNGEERAKGNILERFSAQQFPDLHSELNLSSLELGDSALYFCASSALAGGPLSTDTQYFGPGTRLTVL.

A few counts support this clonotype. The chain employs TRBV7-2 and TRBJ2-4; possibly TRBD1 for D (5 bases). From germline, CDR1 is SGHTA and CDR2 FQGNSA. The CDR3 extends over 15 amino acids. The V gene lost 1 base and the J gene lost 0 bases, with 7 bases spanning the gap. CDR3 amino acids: CASSLGTIAKNIQYF. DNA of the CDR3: TGTGCCAGCAGCTTAGGGACAATAGCCAAAAACATTCAGTACTTC.

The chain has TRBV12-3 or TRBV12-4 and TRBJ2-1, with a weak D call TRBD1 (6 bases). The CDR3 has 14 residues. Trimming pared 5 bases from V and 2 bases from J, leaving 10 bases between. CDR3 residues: CASSNGQTYNEQFF. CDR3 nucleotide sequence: TGTGCCAGCAGTAATGGACAGACCTACAATGAGCAGTTCTTC.

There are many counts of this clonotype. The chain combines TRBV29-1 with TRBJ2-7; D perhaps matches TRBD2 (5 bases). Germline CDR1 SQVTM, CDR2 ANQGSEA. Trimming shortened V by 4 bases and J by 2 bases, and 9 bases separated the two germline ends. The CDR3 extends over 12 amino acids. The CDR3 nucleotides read TGCAGCGTTGCTGGGAGCACCTACGAGCAGTACTTC. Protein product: CSVAGSTYEQYF.

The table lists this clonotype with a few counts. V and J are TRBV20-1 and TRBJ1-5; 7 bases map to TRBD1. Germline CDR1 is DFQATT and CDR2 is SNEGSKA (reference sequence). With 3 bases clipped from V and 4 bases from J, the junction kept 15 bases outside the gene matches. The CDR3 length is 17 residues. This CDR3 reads CSASLVDRKNLNQPQHF. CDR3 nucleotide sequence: TGCAGTGCTAGTTTGGTGGACAGGAAAAACCTGAATCAGCCCCAGCATTTT.

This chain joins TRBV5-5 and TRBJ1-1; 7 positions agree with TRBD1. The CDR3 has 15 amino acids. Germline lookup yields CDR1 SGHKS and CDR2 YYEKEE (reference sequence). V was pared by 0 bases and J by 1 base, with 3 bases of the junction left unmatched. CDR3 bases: TGTGCCAGCAGCTTGGGTGGGACAGCGAACACTGAAGCTTTCTTT. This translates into CASSLGGTANTEAFF.

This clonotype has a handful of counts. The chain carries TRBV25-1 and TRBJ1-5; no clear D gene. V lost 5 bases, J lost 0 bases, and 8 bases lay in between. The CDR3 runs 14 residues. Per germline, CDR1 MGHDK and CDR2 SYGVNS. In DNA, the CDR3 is TGTGCCAGCAGTTTTATTGATAGCAATCAGCCCCAGCATTTT. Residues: CASSFIDSNQPQHF.

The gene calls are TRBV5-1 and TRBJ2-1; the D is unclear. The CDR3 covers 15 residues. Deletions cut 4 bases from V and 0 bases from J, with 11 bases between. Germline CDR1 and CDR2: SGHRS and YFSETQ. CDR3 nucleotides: TGCGCCAGCAGCCCGATGGTGAGCTCCTACAATGAGCAGTTCTTC. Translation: CASSPMVSSYNEQFF.

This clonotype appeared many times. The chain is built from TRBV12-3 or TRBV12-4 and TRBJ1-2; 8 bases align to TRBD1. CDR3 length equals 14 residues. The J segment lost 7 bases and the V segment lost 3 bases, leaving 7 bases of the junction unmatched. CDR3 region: CASSFHQGAGGYTF. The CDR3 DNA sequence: TGTGCCAGCAGTTTTCATCAGGGGGCAGGTGGCTACACCTTC.

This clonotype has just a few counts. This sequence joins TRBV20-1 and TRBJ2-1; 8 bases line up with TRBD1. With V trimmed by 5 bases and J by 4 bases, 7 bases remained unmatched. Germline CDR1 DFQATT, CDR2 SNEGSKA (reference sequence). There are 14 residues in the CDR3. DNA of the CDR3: TGCAGTGCTTTAGGGACAGGCCATTACAATGAGCAGTTCTTC. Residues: CSALGTGHYNEQFF.

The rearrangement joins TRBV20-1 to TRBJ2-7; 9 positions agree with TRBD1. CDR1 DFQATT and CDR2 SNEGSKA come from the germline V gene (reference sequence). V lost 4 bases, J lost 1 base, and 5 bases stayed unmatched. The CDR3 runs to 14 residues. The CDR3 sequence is CSATPGQGSYEQYF. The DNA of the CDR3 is TGCAGTGCTACTCCAGGACAGGGGTCCTACGAGCAGTACTTC.

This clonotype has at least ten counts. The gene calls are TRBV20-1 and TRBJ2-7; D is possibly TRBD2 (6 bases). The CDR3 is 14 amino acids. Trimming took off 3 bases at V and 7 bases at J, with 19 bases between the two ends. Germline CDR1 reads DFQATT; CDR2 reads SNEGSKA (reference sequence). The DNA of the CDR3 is TGCAGTGCTAGGCCGGGACTCCGGAATGGGGAGCAGTACTTC. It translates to CSARPGLRNGEQYF.

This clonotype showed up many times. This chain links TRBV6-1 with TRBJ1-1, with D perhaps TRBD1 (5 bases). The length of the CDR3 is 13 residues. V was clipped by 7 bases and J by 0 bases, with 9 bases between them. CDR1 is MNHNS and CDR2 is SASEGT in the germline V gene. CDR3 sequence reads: CASKGRMNTEAFF. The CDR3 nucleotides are TGTGCCAGCAAGGGACGGATGAACACTGAAGCTTTCTTT.

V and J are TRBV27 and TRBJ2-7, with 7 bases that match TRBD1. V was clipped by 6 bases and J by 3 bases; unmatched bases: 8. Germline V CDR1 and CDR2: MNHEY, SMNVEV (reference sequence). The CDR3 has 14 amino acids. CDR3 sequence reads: CASRNTRQGYEQYF. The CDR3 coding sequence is TGTGCCAGCAGAAACACCCGACAGGGCTACGAGCAGTACTTC.

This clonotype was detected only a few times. This CDR3 reads CSARDWDSFEAFF. Here the CDR3 DNA reads TGCAGTGCTAGAGACTGGGACAGCTTTGAAGCTTTCTTT. The chain uses TRBV20-1 and TRBJ1-1; 7 nucleotides match TRBD1. Unmatched junction bases numbered 5, after V lost 0 bases and J lost 7 bases. The CDR3 has 13 amino acids. Germline CDR1 and CDR2: DFQATT and SNEGSKA (reference sequence).

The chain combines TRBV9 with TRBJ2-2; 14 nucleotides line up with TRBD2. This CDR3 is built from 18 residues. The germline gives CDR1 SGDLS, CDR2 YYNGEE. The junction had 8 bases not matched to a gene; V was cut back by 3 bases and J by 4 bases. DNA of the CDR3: TGTGCCAGCAGCGCGGGACTAGCGGGAGTAACGGGCACCGGGGAGCTGTTTTTT. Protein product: CASSAGLAGVTGTGELFF.

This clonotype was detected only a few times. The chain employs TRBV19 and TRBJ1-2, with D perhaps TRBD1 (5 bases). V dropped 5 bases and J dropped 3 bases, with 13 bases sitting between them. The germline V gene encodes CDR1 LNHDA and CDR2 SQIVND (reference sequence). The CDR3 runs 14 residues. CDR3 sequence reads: CASSSGARHYGYTF. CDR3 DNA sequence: TGTGCCAGTAGTTCCGGGGCCAGGCACTATGGCTACACCTTC.